This T cell receptor beta chain was retrieved from a study of tumor and adjacent non-tumor tissue in lung cancer. The wider study: On average, productive TCRbeta reads reached about 4.17 million per sample. Study-wide findings and caveats: TCR diversity was significantly greater in tumor than normal lung tissue.

The template was RNA from unsorted bulk tissue. More than 3 cm separated this lung sample from the edge of the tumor. A modified ARM-PCR protocol with three rounds of nested PCR amplified TCRbeta. From the multiplex PCR reads, TCRdb called clonotypes with MiXCR, one entry per CDR3 protein. The data contain 90,000 to 110,000 distinct CDR3 sequences, under 65% of them singletons. CDR1 is MNHNS and CDR2 is SASEGT in the germline V gene. Trimming removed 4 bases from V and 4 bases from J; junction bases left unmatched: 10. The CDR3 runs 17 residues. Remarks on this clonotype: Its antigen is unidentified.

Sequencing was done on a sample of distant non-tumor lung tissue. This clonotype was obtained from a man aged 55 to 70 with non-small cell lung cancer. The chain is built from TRBV6-1 and TRBJ1-5; 10 nucleotides agree with TRBD1. CDR3 amino acids: CASSGDRGPHRNQPQHF. The CDR3 coding sequence is TGTGCCAGCAGTGGGGACAGGGGACCTCATAGAAATCAGCCCCAGCATTTT.